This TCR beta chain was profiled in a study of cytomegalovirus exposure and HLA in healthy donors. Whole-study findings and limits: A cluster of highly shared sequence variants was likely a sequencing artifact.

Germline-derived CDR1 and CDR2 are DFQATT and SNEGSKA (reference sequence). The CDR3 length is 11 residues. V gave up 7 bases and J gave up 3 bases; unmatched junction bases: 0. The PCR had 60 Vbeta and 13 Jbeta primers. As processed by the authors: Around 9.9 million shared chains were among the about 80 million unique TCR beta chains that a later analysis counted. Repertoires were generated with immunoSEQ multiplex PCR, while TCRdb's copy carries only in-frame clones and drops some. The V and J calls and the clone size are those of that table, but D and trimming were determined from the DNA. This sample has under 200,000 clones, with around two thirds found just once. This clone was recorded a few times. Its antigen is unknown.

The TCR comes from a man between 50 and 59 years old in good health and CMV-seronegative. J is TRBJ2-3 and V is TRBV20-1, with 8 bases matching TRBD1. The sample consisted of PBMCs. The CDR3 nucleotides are TGCAGTGGACAGGGGACAGATACGCAGTATTTT. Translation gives CSGQGTDTQYF.